The 7 T cell receptor beta chains below all came from one sample that was sequenced in a study of healthy donors' naive CD4 and CD8 T cells (dated by TCRdb to the mid-2010s). Instrument on record: 454 GS FLX Titanium. A previously published linear amplification protocol was used to construct TCR libraries from approximately 500 ng of total RNA. Through fastp at Q25 and MiXCR, TCRdb rebuilt clones from the public reads, retaining in-frame beta chains. When rows share a CDR3 protein, they turn into one entry using the most common DNA and genes. The sample table records 180,000 or so distinct CDR3 sequences; over 60% of these occur just once. Together, the top ten hold approximately 2.5% of the sample. The sequenced sample was naive CD4+ and CD8+ T cells sorted from blood, pooled from several donors. The sample's cell subset or site label, decoded: FACS-sorted naive CD4+ (CD45RO-CD45RA+) and naive CD8+ (CD45RA+CD27bright) T cells. Receptors originate from a pool of human donors in good health; the sample pools cells from several healthy donors.

This chain uses TRBV10-3 with TRBJ2-3; 7 bases are shared with TRBD1. CDR1 ENHRY and CDR2 SYGVKD come from the germline V gene. The CDR3 has 15 residues. Trimming removed 5 bases from V and 0 bases from J; junction bases left unmatched: 5. The CDR3 bases are TGTGCCATCAGTCACACAGGGGTGAGCACAGATACGCAGTATTTT. Protein product: CAISHTGVSTDTQYF.

The chain joins TRBV5-5 to TRBJ2-7, with D perhaps matching TRBD1 (6 bases). The V gene lost 2 bases and the J gene lost 5 bases, with 8 bases spanning the gap. The CDR3 covers 12 residues. Germline V CDR1 and CDR2: SGHKS, YYEKEE (reference sequence). The DNA of the CDR3 is TGTGCCAGCAGCTTTAAGGGGGACGAGCAGTACTTC. Residues: CASSFKGDEQYF.

This chain connects TRBV27 to TRBJ1-3; D is possibly TRBD1 (5 bases). The length of the CDR3 is 14 residues. CDR1 is MNHEY, CDR2 SMNVEV, per germline (reference sequence). Trimming took off 7 bases at V and 2 bases at J, with 12 bases between the two ends. The CDR3 sequence is CASMTWGTGNTIYF. CDR3 bases: TGTGCCAGCATGACGTGGGGGACTGGAAACACCATATATTTT.

With respect to this clonotype: The junction and the germline gene differ at one end; a read error may be behind it. The DNA of the CDR3 is TGTGCCAGCAGCTTACCTCCATTTTCCTACGAGCAGTACTTT. The encoded protein is CASSLPPFSYEQYF. The chain uses TRBV7-8 and TRBJ2-7; D ambiguous. Germline assignment: CDR1 SGHVS and CDR2 FQNEAQ. The CDR3 sequence is 14 residues long.

The rearrangement links TRBV6-5 to TRBJ2-7; 8 bases line up with TRBD1. This CDR3 has 15 residues. The V gene's germline CDR1 is MNHEY and CDR2 SVGAGI. The ends lost 4 bases at V and 3 bases at J; junction bases unmatched: 8. The CDR3 nucleotides are TGTGCCAGCAGTTTCCCGACAGGGGCAGGCTACGAGCAGTACTTC. Its translation is CASSFPTGAGYEQYF.

This clonotype has a single count. The chain links TRBV20-1 to TRBJ2-5; D not certain. The CDR3 sequence is 15 residues long. V lost 0 bases to trimming and J lost 5 bases, with 16 bases between them. Germline V gene lookup returns CDR1 DFQATT and CDR2 SNEGSKA (reference sequence). Here the CDR3 reads CSARDPPSPHETQYF. DNA for the CDR3: TGCAGTGCTAGAGACCCGCCCAGCCCACACGAGACCCAGTACTTC.

This clonotype turned up a few times. The chain has TRBV19 and TRBJ2-6; possibly TRBD1 for D (6 bases). Trimming removed 7 bases at V and 2 bases at J, with 12 bases between. Germline V gives CDR1 LNHDA, CDR2 SQIVND (reference sequence). CDR3 length equals 15 residues. CDR3 nucleotides: TGTGCCAGTAAGGAAACAGGGACTGGGGCCAACGTCCTGACTTTC. Translated: CASKETGTGANVLTF.